The 9 T cell receptor beta chains reported below all come from one sample, sequenced in a study of technical replicates of blood from four donors. Some clones are missing from TCRdb's copy, which holds only in-frame ones; the method was immunoSEQ multiplex PCR. This sample yields 60,000 to 95,000 clones, of which roughly 89% are seen a single time; 0.35% to 0.4% belongs to the top ten. Specimen: T cells isolated from PBMCs. The receptors shown here come from a human donor in good health. Some clones in this sample may be carry-over from other donors' samples.

The rearrangement links TRBV9 to TRBJ1-2; D uncertain. The CDR3 contains 14 residues. Germline V gene data show CDR1 as SGDLS and CDR2 as YYNGEE. Deletions cut 0 bases from V and 4 bases from J, with 10 bases between. This CDR3 reads CASSVVEGSYGYTF. CDR3 nucleotides: TGTGCCAGCAGCGTAGTGGAGGGTTCCTATGGCTACACCTTC.

The J gene is TRBJ2-5, the V gene TRBV27, with TRBD1 matching 11 bases. This CDR3 contains 14 residues. The V segment lost 4 bases and the J segment 4 bases; nucleotides outside the gene matches: 2. CDR1 and CDR2 from the germline V gene are MNHEY and SMNVEV (reference sequence). The CDR3 nucleotides are TGTGCCAGCAGTTGGACAGGGGGCGGAGAGACCCAGTACTTC. Protein: CASSWTGGGETQYF.

The chain recombines TRBV5-1 with TRBJ2-7; TRBD2 matches 9 bases. V dropped 0 bases and J dropped 6; count of bases not matched to a gene: 4. Germline V lookup: CDR1 SGHRS, CDR2 YFSETQ. The CDR3 spans 14 residues. The CDR3 loop reads CASSLVLAGVEQYF. The DNA of the CDR3 is TGCGCCAGCAGCTTGGTACTAGCGGGTGTCGAGCAGTACTTC.

V usage is TRBV28 and J usage is TRBJ1-1; perhaps TRBD1 as D (5 bases). V lost 6 bases and J lost 0, with 11 bases in between. The germline V gene has CDR1 MDHEN and CDR2 SYDVKM. The CDR3 is 14 amino acids. DNA of the CDR3: TGTGCCAGCAGGGACATTGGCATGAACACTGAAGCTTTCTTT. Protein product: CASRDIGMNTEAFF.

The chain carries TRBV5-1 and TRBJ1-5; possible D gene TRBD1, 5 bases. There are 18 residues in the CDR3. The ends were cut back, 0 bases at V and 4 bases at J, with 20 bases in the middle. Germline lookup yields CDR1 SGHRS and CDR2 YFSETQ. The CDR3 DNA reads TGCGCCAGCAGCTTGGTAGGTCCGAGCGGGGGTATTAATCAGCCCCAGCATTTT. Translating it yields CASSLVGPSGGINQPQHF.

This rearrangement joins TRBV13 to TRBJ2-3; 7 bases fit TRBD2. Per germline, CDR1 PRHDT and CDR2 FYEKMQ (reference sequence). The CDR3 extends over 16 amino acids. V dropped 0 bases and J dropped 2; count of bases not matched to a gene: 5. The CDR3 is CASSLGAGENTDTQYF. The CDR3 coding sequence is TGTGCCAGCAGCTTAGGGGCGGGGGAGAACACAGATACGCAGTATTTT.

In its sample, this clone was seen once. The rearrangement links TRBV4-1 to TRBJ1-6; 9 bases align to TRBD1. Unmatched junction bases numbered 3, after V lost 0 bases and J lost 9 bases. The CDR3 contains 15 residues. CDR1 is MGHRA, CDR2 YSYEKL, per germline. Here the CDR3 DNA reads TGCGCCAGCAGCCAAGAACAGGGGGCCGGTTCACCCCTCCACTTT. It codes for CASSQEQGAGSPLHF.

The rearrangement uses TRBV29-1 and TRBJ2-7; 10 bases match TRBD2. V trimming: 4 bases; J trimming: 3 bases; junction bases outside the gene matches: 3. The CDR3 contains 13 residues. The germline CDR1 and CDR2 sequences are SQVTM and ANQGSEA. The CDR3 nucleotides read TGCAGCGTTGCTAGCGGGAGAGACTACGAGCAGTACTTC. It translates to CSVASGRDYEQYF.

The chain combines TRBV7-9 with TRBJ1-1, with TRBD1 identical over 8 bases. The trim removed 6 bases at V and 0 bases at J, leaving 6 bases unmatched. Germline CDR1 reads SEHNR; CDR2 reads FQNEAQ (reference sequence). This CDR3 contains 15 residues. The CDR3 DNA reads as TGTGCCAGCAGGGCTCAGGGGGCCTTGAACACTGAAGCTTTCTTT. It encodes CASRAQGALNTEAFF.